Following are 4 T cell receptor beta chains from one sample sequenced in a study of blood T cell repertoires in COVID-19. Only in-frame clones appear in the TCRdb table, and some are missing; sequencing was by immunoSEQ multiplex PCR. The sample lists 200,000 to 300,000 clones; around 87% were seen once. Sample: peripheral blood. The receptors were sampled from a woman between 50 and 59 years old with acute or convalescent COVID-19.

The chain has TRBV5-1 and TRBJ1-1; D not certain. The CDR3 loop spans 15 amino acids. V was shortened by 5 bases and J by 5 bases, with 19 bases between the two germline ends. Per the germline V gene, CDR1 is SGHRS and CDR2 is YFSETQ. For the CDR3, the DNA is TGCGCCAGCAGGGCAGGATGGGGAGTCGGGACTGAAGCTTTCTTT. Its translation is CASRAGWGVGTEAFF.

The chain has TRBV29-1 and TRBJ1-4; 7 nucleotides line up with TRBD1. Germline V gene data show CDR1 as SQVTM and CDR2 as ANQGSEA. Trimming cost V 4 bases and J 6 bases; bases outside gene matches: 8. The CDR3 length is 14 residues. The CDR3 DNA reads TGCAGCGTTGTAGGGTTCAGGGGGGATGAAAAACTGTTTTTT. This translates into CSVVGFRGDEKLFF.

The CDR3 loop reads CASSQDHGGRETQYF. The CDR3 coding sequence is TGCGCCAGCAGCCAAGATCATGGAGGGAGAGAGACCCAGTACTTC. This chain links TRBV4-1 with TRBJ2-5, with a weak D call TRBD2 (6 bases). V lost 0 bases to trimming and J lost 4 bases, with 12 bases between them. In germline, CDR1 is MGHRA, CDR2 YSYEKL. This CDR3 comprises 15 residues.

On this clone itself: An end of the junction does not agree with germline; a read error may underlie this. V gene TRBV28 combines with J gene TRBJ2-5; 7 bases map to TRBD2. The germline gives CDR1 MDHEN, CDR2 SYDVKM. This CDR3 spans 16 amino acids. The CDR3 region is CASSAITGGPQGTQYF. The CDR3 DNA is TGTGCCAGCAGTGCAATTACGGGAGGCCCACAAGGGACCCAGTACTTC. The full variable domain, in which reference TRBV28 and TRBJ2-5 provide the parts outside the CDR3, is DVKVTQSSRYLVKRTGEKVFLECVQDMDHENMFWYRQDPGLGLRLIYFSYDVKMKEKGDIPEGYSVSREKKERFSLILESASTNQTSMYLCASSAITGGPQGTQYFGPGTRLLVL.